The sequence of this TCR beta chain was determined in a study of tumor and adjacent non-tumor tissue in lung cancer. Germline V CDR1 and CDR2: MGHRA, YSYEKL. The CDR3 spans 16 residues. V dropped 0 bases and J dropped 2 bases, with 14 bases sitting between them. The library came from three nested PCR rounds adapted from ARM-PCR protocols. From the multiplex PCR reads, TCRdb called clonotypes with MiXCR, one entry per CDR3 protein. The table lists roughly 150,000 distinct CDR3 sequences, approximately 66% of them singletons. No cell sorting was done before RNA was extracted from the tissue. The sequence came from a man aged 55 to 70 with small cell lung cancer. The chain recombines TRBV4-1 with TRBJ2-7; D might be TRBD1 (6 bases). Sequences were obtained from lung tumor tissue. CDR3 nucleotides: TGCGCCAGCAGCCAAGACGAGACAGGACAGACCTACGAGCAGTACTTC. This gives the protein CASSQDETGQTYEQYF.